The rows below give T cell receptor beta chains drawn from one sample of a study of T-cell reconstitution after alpha-beta-depleted transplantation in children. TCRdb analysed the PCR reads with MiXCR anew, one entry per CDR3 protein. The sample records hundreds of thousands of distinct CDR3 sequences, around 13% being singletons. Sample: PBMCs, taken before TCRalphabeta/CD19-depleted stem cell transplant. The origin of the receptors is a girl under 10 years old with congenital amegakaryocytic thrombocytopenia, due to receive a stem cell transplant. Each CDR3 is given with its conserved first and last residue. A D gene is named only where the DNA matches it firmly. Rows may omit the clone size; those that give it use once, few, many or a size class.

length,size,J,D,V,DNA,CDR3
16,-,TRBJ1-1,TRBD1,TRBV4-1,TGCGCCAGCAGCCAAGGTCGGACAGGGGTGGTTACTGAAGCTTTCTTT,CASSQGRTGVVTEAFF
16,-,TRBJ2-3,TRBD2,TRBV29-1,TGCAGCGTGCTTGGACTAGCGGGAGGGAGCACAGATACGCAGTATTTT,CSVLGLAGGSTDTQYF
14,few,TRBJ2-7,TRBD1,TRBV14,TGTGCCAGCAGCCGGACAGGGGGAACCTACGAGCAGTACTTC,CASSRTGGTYEQYF
14,-,TRBJ2-1,TRBD2,TRBV12-3/TRBV12-4,TGTGCCAGCAGTTTCTGGCGGGAGGTCAATGAGCAGTTCTTC,CASSFWREVNEQFF
14,-,TRBJ2-2,-,TRBV15,TGTGCCACCCAGCGACGGGAGAACACCGGGGAGCTGTTTTTT,CATQRRENTGELFF
13,many,TRBJ2-5,TRBD2,TRBV7-2,TGTGCCAGCAGCTTACTAGCGGAAGAGACCCAGTACTTC,CASSLLAEETQYF
13,few,TRBJ2-3,-,TRBV7-3,TGTGCCAGCAGTTACGACTACACAGATACGCAGTATTTT,CASSYDYTDTQYF
13,few,TRBJ2-4,-,TRBV12-3/TRBV12-4,TGTGCCAGCAGCCAGGGAAGCAAAAACATTCAGTACTTC,CASSQGSKNIQYF
15,many,TRBJ2-7,TRBD1,TRBV6-2/TRBV6-3,TGTGCCAGCAGTCGAACAGGGGAAGTCTACGTCAAGCAGTACTTC,CASSRTGEVYVKQYF
13,few,TRBJ1-1,-,TRBV12-3/TRBV12-4,TGTGCCAGCGGGAGACTTACAAACACTGAAGCTTTCTTT,CASGRLTNTEAFF
12,few,TRBJ2-5,-,TRBV27,TGTGCCAGCAGTCACCCCGTGGGGACCCAGTACTTC,CASSHPVGTQYF
16,few,TRBJ2-3,-,TRBV6-5,TGTGCCAGCAGTTCCGCCCCCCGGAGACCCACAGATACGCAGTATTTT,CASSSAPRRPTDTQYF
15,many,TRBJ2-1,-,TRBV12-3/TRBV12-4,TGTGCCAGCAGTCCCAGGTACGCGGGCTACAATGAGCAGTTCTTC,CASSPRYAGYNEQFF
14,-,TRBJ2-5,TRBD1,TRBV10-3,TGTGCCATCAGTTCCGGGACAGATCGAGAGACCCAGTACTTC,CAISSGTDRETQYF
11,many,TRBJ1-3,-,TRBV29-1,TGCAGCGTCCTACGCCGAAACACCATATATTTT,CSVLRRNTIYF
14,many,TRBJ1-4,-,TRBV12-3/TRBV12-4,TGTGCCAGCAGTTTTTCTACCTCAAGAGAAAAACTGTTTTTT,CASSFSTSREKLFF
15,many,TRBJ1-1,-,TRBV25-1,TGTGCCAGCAGTGAATTAGGAGGTCGCCCAGCTGAAGCTTTCTTT,CASSELGGRPAEAFF
16,many,TRBJ2-1,-,TRBV5-1,TGCGCCAGCAGTATCCGGGTAGCCCAGAACTACAATGAGCAGTTCTTC,CASSIRVAQNYNEQFF
11,-,TRBJ2-7,-,TRBV29-1,TGCAGCGTATCGGAGTCCTACGAGCAGTACTTC,CSVSESYEQYF
15,many,TRBJ1-3,-,TRBV20-1,TGCAGTGCTAGCCCCGAGACGAGCTCTGGAAACACCATATATTTT,CSASPETSSGNTIYF
15,many,TRBJ2-3,-,TRBV12-3/TRBV12-4,TGTGCCAGCAGTTTAGGTATTAGCGGCACAGATACGCAGTATTTT,CASSLGISGTDTQYF
15,few,TRBJ2-1,TRBD2,TRBV20-1,TGCAGTGCCGCCATGACTAGCGGGAGGAGAGCTGAGCAGTTCTTC,CSAAMTSGRRAEQFF
14,-,TRBJ2-2,-,TRBV4-1,TGCGCCAGCAGCCTACAAGCCCGTACCGGGGAGCTGTTTTTT,CASSLQARTGELFF
14,many,TRBJ2-3,-,TRBV12-3/TRBV12-4,TGTGCCAGCAGTCCATTGGCCGCCGGAGATACGCAGTATTTT,CASSPLAAGDTQYF
16,-,TRBJ2-7,TRBD1,TRBV10-3,TGTGCCATCAGTGAGAATCGGGGACAGGTCGCCTACGAGCAGTACTTC,CAISENRGQVAYEQYF
13,many,TRBJ2-5,-,TRBV28,TGTGCCAGCAGTTTATGGGGCCGAGAGACCCAGTACTTC,CASSLWGRETQYF
14,-,TRBJ1-1,-,TRBV5-1,TGCGCCAGCAGCTTGACCCGGACAAGCGCTGAAGCTTTCTTT,CASSLTRTSAEAFF
14,few,TRBJ2-1,TRBD2,TRBV7-6,TGTGCCAGCAGCTTAGACCCCGGGACTAGCCCCAAGTTCTTC,CASSLDPGTSPKFF
17,many,TRBJ2-2,-,TRBV20-1,TGCAGTGCTAGAGATCTAGACAGGACAGCGAACACCGGGGAGCTGTTTTTT,CSARDLDRTANTGELFF
11,many,TRBJ2-3,-,TRBV6-5,TGTGCCAGCGGTATCGAAGATACGCAGTATTTT,CASGIEDTQYF
16,-,TRBJ2-1,-,TRBV7-9,TGTGCCAGCAGCTTCCCGCTAGGGAGGCCGGGCAATGAGCAGTTCTTC,CASSFPLGRPGNEQFF
14,few,TRBJ2-5,TRBD1,TRBV6-1,TGTGCCAGCAGTGGTATTGGGACAGAAGAGACCCAGTACTTC,CASSGIGTEETQYF
16,-,TRBJ1-1,TRBD1,TRBV15,TGTGCCACCAGCAGACCCGGCACAGGGGGGAACACTGAAGCTTTCTTT,CATSRPGTGGNTEAFF
15,many,TRBJ2-5,-,TRBV5-1,TGCGCCAGCAGCTCCACTCGGCCAGGGAAAGAGACCCAGTACTTC,CASSSTRPGKETQYF
14,many,TRBJ2-1,-,TRBV7-9,TGTGCCAGCAGCCTAGTTTCCACGGGGAATGAGCAGTTCTTC,CASSLVSTGNEQFF
15,few,TRBJ1-2,-,TRBV5-6,TGTGCCAGCAGCTCCTGGGACATTCTCCCTTATGGCTACACCTTC,CASSSWDILPYGYTF
16,many,TRBJ2-2,TRBD1,TRBV20-1,TGCAGTGCTAGATCTTCCCAGGGGGTTTTGACCGGGGAGCTGTTTTTT,CSARSSQGVLTGELFF
13,many,TRBJ2-2,TRBD2,TRBV20-1,TGCAGTGCGTTGACTAGCGAGGCCGGGGAGCTGTTTTTT,CSALTSEAGELFF
14,few,TRBJ2-2,-,TRBV20-1,TGCAGTGCTCTCTGGTTATCGAACACCGGGGAGCTGTTTTTT,CSALWLSNTGELFF
11,many,TRBJ2-7,-,TRBV5-1,TGCGCCAGCAGCTTGGCGGGGGAGCAGTACTTC,CASSLAGEQYF
14,many,TRBJ2-1,-,TRBV4-1,TGCGCCAGCAGCCAAGATCCTACTAACAATGAGCAGTTCTTC,CASSQDPTNNEQFF
14,-,TRBJ2-2,-,TRBV2,TGTGCCAGCACGGCGGTGCAAGACACCGGGGAGCTGTTTTTT,CASTAVQDTGELFF
13,many,TRBJ1-2,TRBD1,TRBV20-1,TGCAGTGCTAGAGGCGGACAGGCCTATGGCTACACCTTC,CSARGGQAYGYTF
18,many,TRBJ2-7,-,TRBV5-1,TGCGCCAGCAGCTCAATCTTAACAAGACAGTCGACCTCTCCCGAGCAGTACTTC,CASSSILTRQSTSPEQYF
17,few,TRBJ2-1,TRBD2,TRBV20-1,TGCAGTGCTAGACCCCTGACTAGCGCGATCTCCTACAATGAGCAGTTCTTC,CSARPLTSAISYNEQFF
14,many,TRBJ2-1,TRBD2,TRBV5-1,TGCGCCAGCAGTCCCAGCGGGAGTAACAATGAGCAGTTCTTC,CASSPSGSNNEQFF
16,-,TRBJ2-2,TRBD1,TRBV11-2,TGTGCCAGCAGCCATCGACAGGGTCTGATAGGCGGGGAGCTGTTTTTT,CASSHRQGLIGGELFF
15,-,TRBJ2-1,-,TRBV7-6,TGTGCCAGCAGCACCGGGACGGACTCCTACAATGAGCAGTTCTTC,CASSTGTDSYNEQFF
16,-,TRBJ2-5,-,TRBV5-1,TGCGCCAGCAGCCTCCAAGGCCGGGCATTGACAGAGACCCAGTACTTC,CASSLQGRALTETQYF
17,many,TRBJ2-3,TRBD2,TRBV20-1,TGCAGTGCTAGAGATCCCCGGGGGGGAGTGAGCACAGATACGCAGTATTTT,CSARDPRGGVSTDTQYF
14,few,TRBJ2-7,-,TRBV28,TGTGCCAGCAGAGAAAGGACTGGCTCCTACGAGCAGTACTTC,CASRERTGSYEQYF
15,many,TRBJ1-2,-,TRBV12-3/TRBV12-4,TGTGCCAGCAGCCGGCCCTCGGGGTCCCCCTATGGCTACACCTTC,CASSRPSGSPYGYTF
13,many,TRBJ2-3,-,TRBV29-1,TGCAGCGGGACCCCCCCGAACACAGATACGCAGTATTTT,CSGTPPNTDTQYF
15,many,TRBJ2-1,-,TRBV5-6,TGTGCCAGCAGCTTGGGGACAGCCTCGATGAATGAGCAGTTCTTC,CASSLGTASMNEQFF
11,-,TRBJ2-1,-,TRBV12-3/TRBV12-4,TGTGCCAGCAGTTTATACTATGAGCAGTTCTTC,CASSLYYEQFF